This TCR beta chain was recorded in a study of T cells in tuberculosis. Study in general: A South African cohort included IGRA-negative adolescents, latently infected IGRA-positive adolescents and adults with active tuberculosis. Blood was taken before or within 7 days of anti-tuberculosis therapy. The study's findings and limits: Smaller alpha distances in active tuberculosis partly reflected shorter CDR3-alpha lengths.

Between the trimmed V and J ends, which lost 5 bases and 1 base, there was a span of 12 bases. The CDR3 loop spans 14 amino acids. Germline-derived CDR1 and CDR2 are SGHNT and YYREEE (reference sequence). The data were produced by immunoSEQ multiplex PCR, yet TCRdb's version contains in-frame clones alone and is incomplete. The data contain 30,000 to 40,000 clones, 80% to 95% of them singletons. The time point here: new active TB diagnosis, blood taken before or within 7 days of starting treatment. Unsorted cryopreserved PBMC were sequenced, averaging around 100,000 T cells per clinical donor. About this clone itself: What it binds is not known.

The receptor comes from an adult with tuberculosis. The chain uses TRBV5-4 and TRBJ1-2; tentative D call: TRBD1 (5 bases). The source was PBMCs, collected at tuberculosis diagnosis. As DNA, the CDR3 is TGTGCCAGCAGTTCCTTACAGGTTAACTATGGCTACACCTTC. This translates into CASSSLQVNYGYTF.